The clone carrying this T cell receptor beta chain has at least ten counts. The antigen is not known. CDR3 length: 12 amino acids. V dropped 6 bases and J dropped 5 bases, with 11 bases sitting between them. Germline V gene lookup returns CDR1 SQVTM and CDR2 ANQGSEA. TCRdb itself ran the RT-PCR reads through MiXCR, one entry per CDR3 protein. This table has about 190,000 distinct CDR3 sequences, under 15% appearing once. This specimen comes from a study of response to subunit inactivated influenza vaccine. Regarding the study as a whole: With each seasonal influenza vaccination, the authors suggested, few new T cells are recruited.

This rearrangement joins TRBV29-1 to TRBJ1-3; D perhaps matches TRBD1 (5 bases). The receptor comes from a man aged 45-60 years who received an inactivated influenza vaccine. This material consisted of CD8+ T cells sorted from PBMCs, taken 4 to 6 days after vaccination. The CDR3, as DNA: TGCAGCGTCCGGGACGGCAGAAACACCATATATTTT. Translating it yields CSVRDGRNTIYF.